These 29 T cell receptor beta chains were sequenced from one sample in a study of molecular identifiers for immune sequencing clone quantification (dated by TCRdb to 2017 to 2018). Receptors were amplified or captured by PCR. Data came from an Illumina HiSeq 4000. TCRdb reanalyzed the raw reads on its own, using fastp at Q25 for trimming and MiXCR for clone calling, and kept in-frame beta chains. Duplicate CDR3 protein sequences are folded into a single record with the most common DNA and genes. Here the sample has 60,000 to 70,000 distinct CDR3 sequences; less than 20% occur a single time. The top ten hold over 1.3% of the sample. Sequences were obtained from naive CD8+ T cells from blood, with Jurkat cell RNA spiked in. According to the study, the label for this sample's cell subset or site signals: FACS-sorted CD8+CD4-CCR7+CD45RA+ naive T cells. The receptors here all came from a human donor in good health. Some libraries in this study had Jurkat cell RNA spiked in.

This clonotype was seen at least ten times. J is TRBJ2-1 and V is TRBV29-1; 7 nucleotides line up with TRBD2. The CDR3 runs to 15 residues. The V gene's germline CDR1 is SQVTM and CDR2 ANQGSEA. V shed 7 bases, J shed 4 bases, and the junction held 13 bases outside the gene matches. The CDR3 protein is CSAAPGVGGYNEQFF. In DNA form, the CDR3 reads TGCAGCGCTGCTCCTGGGGTCGGGGGGTACAATGAGCAGTTCTTC.

As concerns this clonotype: A much larger clone differs by one base, so this may be a read error. The chain combines TRBV12-3 or TRBV12-4 with TRBJ2-1; 7 bases map to TRBD1. CDR3 length: 11 residues. In DNA, the CDR3 is TGTGCCAGCAGTAGGGGGCCCGAGCAGCTCTTC. This sequence encodes CASSRGPEQLF.

This clonotype was seen a few times. This sequence joins TRBV27 and TRBJ1-1; possible D gene TRBD1, 5 bases. CDR1 and CDR2 (germline): MNHEY, SMNVEV (reference sequence). This CDR3 is built from 16 residues. The V end lost 6 bases, the J end lost 1 base, and 18 bases lay between the germline ends. The CDR3 spells CASSRYPGTPNTEAFF. The CDR3 region has the DNA TGTGCCAGCAGCCGCTACCCCGGGACCCCGAACACTGAAGCTTTCTTT.

Worth noting for this clonotype: Being one base from a much bigger clone, this may be a read error. V usage is TRBV6-6 and J usage is TRBJ2-3; D is unclear. The better agreement between TRBJ1-5 and the DNA end casts doubt on the J call. This CDR3 has 15 amino acids. Germline V gives CDR1 MNHNY, CDR2 SVGAGI (reference sequence). The CDR3 bases are TGTGCCAGCAGTGAAACTAGCTACAGCACAGATACGCAGCATTTT. Protein sequence: CASSETSYSTDTQHF.

Concerning this clonotype itself: A much larger clone differs from this one at a single base, so this may be a read error. The V gene is TRBV7-9, the J gene TRBJ1-5; D possibly corresponds to TRBD1 (5 bases). From germline, CDR1 is SEHNR and CDR2 FQNEAQ (reference sequence). This CDR3 has 16 amino acids. The germline V and J ends were trimmed by 11 bases and 3 bases, with 23 bases remaining between them. The CDR3 spells CAGCRGGEDVNQPQHF. The CDR3 bases are TGTGCCGGCTGTCGTGGAGGGGAGGATGTCAATCAGCCCCAGCATTTT.

This clonotype was detected many times. The chain uses TRBV7-2 and TRBJ1-5, with a possible D match to TRBD1 (5 bases). Trimming shortened V by 0 bases and J by 0 bases, and 21 bases separated the two germline ends. The CDR3 covers 20 residues. Germline CDR1 SGHTA, CDR2 FQGNSA. In DNA form, the CDR3 reads TGTGCCAGCAGCTTAGCTTTGGGGACCCACCCGGTTAATAGCAATCAGCCCCAGCATTTT. Encoded protein: CASSLALGTHPVNSNQPQHF.

There are many counts of this clonotype. The chain couples TRBV20-1 to TRBJ2-5, with 8 positions matching TRBD2. CDR3 length: 12 residues. V gave up 6 bases and J gave up 4 bases; unmatched junction bases: 4. CDR1 is DFQATT, CDR2 SNEGSKA, per germline (reference sequence). The CDR3 sequence is CSATLAGETQYF. The CDR3 nucleotides are TGCAGTGCAACCCTAGCGGGAGAGACCCAGTACTTC.

The chain couples TRBV6-2 or TRBV6-3 to TRBJ2-3; 9 nucleotides line up with TRBD1. Losses at the gene ends were 0 bases for V and 3 bases for J; bases not matched to a gene: 10. The CDR3 contains 18 residues. Germline-derived CDR1 and CDR2 are MNHEY and SVGEGT. The CDR3 is CASSYSTRDREMTDTQYF. CDR3 nucleotide sequence: TGTGCCAGCAGTTACTCCACACGGGACAGGGAAATGACAGATACGCAGTATTTT.

This chain uses TRBV29-1 with TRBJ2-1; a possible D gene is TRBD1 (5 bases). Germline lookup yields CDR1 SQVTM and CDR2 ANQGSEA. The CDR3 extends over 14 amino acids. Trimming took off 5 bases at V and 7 bases at J, with 18 bases between the two ends. CDR3 nucleotides: TGCAGCGTTAAAGTCCGGGCAGGGTTGAATGAGCAGTTCTTC. Protein: CSVKVRAGLNEQFF.

There are many counts of this clonotype. J is TRBJ1-6 and V is TRBV7-9, with unresolved D. Germline-derived CDR1 and CDR2 are SEHNR and FQNEAQ (reference sequence). The CDR3 loop spans 13 amino acids. Trimming removed 6 bases at V and 4 bases at J, with 7 bases between. The chain's CDR3 is CASRTGYNSPLHF. The CDR3 nucleotides read TGTGCCAGCAGGACGGGATATAATTCACCCCTCCACTTT.

This clonotype was found a few times. Possible read error: a much larger clone is one base away. V is TRBV7-2 and J is TRBJ2-3, with TRBD1 matching 12 bases. The germline V gene encodes CDR1 SGHTA and CDR2 FQGNSA. This CDR3 is built from 19 residues. With V trimmed by 0 bases and J by 2 bases, 9 bases remained unmatched. CDR3 bases: TGTGCCAGCAGCTTAGCCGAGGGACAGGGGGCATCCTCCACAGATACGCAGTATTTT. It yields the protein CASSLAEGQGASSTDTQYF.

This clonotype came up many times. The chain uses TRBV25-1 and TRBJ2-5; D unclear. The V gene's germline CDR1 is MGHDK and CDR2 SYGVNS. The CDR3 loop spans 13 amino acids. V was trimmed by 3 bases and J by 7 bases, leaving 12 bases between them. CDR3 DNA sequence: TGTGCCAGCAGTGAGTCAGCCACGGGGACCCAGTACTTC. As protein: CASSESATGTQYF.

This clonotype was counted at least ten times. The chain has TRBV27 and TRBJ1-1, with D perhaps matching TRBD1 (6 bases). The CDR3 extends over 13 amino acids. Germline CDR1 and CDR2: MNHEY and SMNVEV (reference sequence). V lost 5 bases, J lost 3 bases, and 10 bases lay in between. The CDR3 region is CASSLTGYTEAFF. CDR3 sequence (DNA): TGTGCCAGCAGTCTAACAGGGTACACTGAAGCTTTCTTT.

This clonotype showed up many times. The chain couples TRBV4-1 to TRBJ2-5; maybe TRBD2 (7 bases). The CDR3 runs to 16 residues. Trimming removed 1 base from V and 3 bases from J, with 15 bases in between. The germline V gene has CDR1 MGHRA and CDR2 YSYEKL. CDR3 bases: TGCGCCAGCAGCCAAGTAGGGGGGGTGGAAGAAGAGACCCAGTACTTC. Encoded protein: CASSQVGGVEEETQYF.

This clonotype has ten or more counts. This chain connects TRBV7-9 to TRBJ1-1; TRBD1 might be the D (6 bases). Germline-derived CDR1 and CDR2 are SEHNR and FQNEAQ (reference sequence). This CDR3 is 13 amino acids long. CDR3 residues: CAATGGTMTEAFF. CDR3 DNA sequence: TGTGCAGCAACAGGAGGGACAATGACTGAAGCTTTCTTT.

Points on this clonotype: A junction boundary mismatches the germline segment, possibly from a read error. The CDR3 coding sequence is TGCGCCGGCAGCCAAGGGTACCAGGGGGTTCACGAGCAGTACTTC. Translating it yields CAGSQGYQGVHEQYF. The chain combines TRBV4-3 with TRBJ2-7, with 7 bases identical to TRBD1. The CDR3 length is 15 residues. Per germline, CDR1 LGHNA and CDR2 YSLEER.

This chain links TRBV28 with TRBJ2-7; 9 bases are shared with TRBD2. Germline lookup yields CDR1 MDHEN and CDR2 SYDVKM. V dropped 10 bases and J dropped 3; count of bases not matched to a gene: 7. The CDR3 spans 13 residues. As DNA, the CDR3 is TGTGCCACAAGAGCGGGAGGCGACTACGAGCAGTACTTC. This translates into CATRAGGDYEQYF.

The chain combines TRBV6-1 with TRBJ1-5, with no clear D. The ends were cut back, 1 base at V and 7 bases at J, with 14 bases in the middle. In germline, CDR1 is MNHNS, CDR2 SASEGT. CDR3 length equals 15 residues. The DNA for the CDR3 is TGTGCCAGCAGTGAAGGCCAAGGAGTTCGGCAGCCCCAGCATTTT. This gives the protein CASSEGQGVRQPQHF.

This clonotype was observed many times. The chain uses TRBV27 and TRBJ2-5; TRBD2 agrees at 8 bases. V was pared by 6 bases and J by 2 bases, with 5 bases of the junction left unmatched. Germline V gene lookup returns CDR1 MNHEY and CDR2 SMNVEV (reference sequence). This CDR3 is 14 amino acids long. CDR3 amino acids: CASSLLAGQETQYF. CDR3 DNA sequence: TGTGCCAGCAGCCTATTAGCGGGGCAAGAGACCCAGTACTTC.

This clonotype was counted ten times or more. CDR3 nucleotides: TGCAGTGCTTCCCCAATCTACCGAGGGGGAACGACTAGCACAGATACGCAGTATTTT. Translating it yields CSASPIYRGGTTSTDTQYF. This chain links TRBV20-1 with TRBJ2-3, with TRBD1 as a possible D gene (6 bases). Trimming pared 5 bases from V and 0 bases from J, leaving 27 bases between. The CDR3 has 19 amino acids. Germline CDR1 reads DFQATT; CDR2 reads SNEGSKA (reference sequence).

This chain joins TRBV19 and TRBJ1-1, with D perhaps TRBD1 (5 bases). Trimming shortened V by 4 bases and J by 4 bases, and 13 bases separated the two germline ends. This CDR3 contains 14 residues. Germline values: CDR1 LNHDA, CDR2 SQIVND (reference sequence). As DNA, the CDR3 is TGTGCCAGTAGTAGGGGCCAGAGGGGCACTGAAGCTTTCTTT. It specifies CASSRGQRGTEAFF.

There are many counts of this clonotype. The J gene is TRBJ2-3, the V gene TRBV28; D gene ambiguous. The CDR3 is 18 residues long. V was cut by 3 bases and J by 2 bases, with 21 bases left in between. Looked up from germline, CDR1 is MDHEN and CDR2 is SYDVKM. The CDR3 sequence is CASSFPPPKETPTDTQYF. The DNA for the CDR3 is TGTGCCAGCAGTTTTCCCCCCCCCAAAGAGACCCCCACAGATACGCAGTATTTT.

This clonotype was picked up many times. This rearrangement joins TRBV7-6 to TRBJ1-4; a possible D gene is TRBD1 (5 bases). The CDR3 has 16 residues. V shed 5 bases and J shed 4 bases, with 17 bases lying between them. The germline gives CDR1 SGHVS, CDR2 FNYEAQ. The CDR3 loop is CASSTPRGNDNEKLFF. The CDR3, as DNA: TGTGCCAGCAGCACCCCGCGGGGGAACGATAATGAAAAACTGTTTTTT.

Many counts were recorded for this clonotype. The J gene is TRBJ2-5, the V gene TRBV30; the match to TRBD1 covers 7 bases. Germline V gives CDR1 GTSNPN, CDR2 SVGIG (reference sequence). CDR3 length: 16 residues. V lost 1 base to trimming and J lost 0 bases; unmatched junction nucleotides: 8. Written as DNA, the CDR3 is TGTGCCTGGAGTGGATTGGGACAGCCATACCAAGAGACCCAGTACTTC. Residues: CAWSGLGQPYQETQYF.

The chain carries TRBV20-1 and TRBJ2-3; 9 bases agree with TRBD1. The CDR3 is made up of 17 amino acids. Germline CDR1 and CDR2: DFQATT and SNEGSKA (reference sequence). With V trimmed by 2 bases and J by 12 bases, 21 bases remained unmatched. This CDR3 reads CSARLANRGRVSAHQYF. In DNA form, the CDR3 reads TGCAGTGCTAGACTGGCGAACAGGGGGCGAGTTTCCGCGCACCAGTATTTT.

This chain joins TRBV12-3 or TRBV12-4 and TRBJ2-1, with D possibly being TRBD1 or TRBD2 (5 bases each). The CDR3 covers 14 residues. V was cut by 4 bases and J by 3 bases, with 10 bases left in between. CDR3 sequence (DNA): TGTGCCAGCAGTTACGAGGGGCGCTACAATGAGCAGTTCTTC. Its translation is CASSYEGRYNEQFF.

There are many counts of this clonotype. This chain connects TRBV4-3 to TRBJ2-3, with D hard to call. Per the germline V gene, CDR1 is LGHNA and CDR2 is YSLEER. The CDR3 sequence is 14 residues long. V was clipped by 0 bases and J by 4 bases, with 8 bases between them. The CDR3 loop is CASSQEYVSDTQYF. In nucleotides, the CDR3 is TGCGCCAGCAGCCAAGAATATGTATCAGATACGCAGTATTTT.

About this clonotype: Its ends do not fully match the called genes, so a read error is possible. The chain is built from TRBV20-1 and TRBJ2-7; 7 bases are shared with TRBD2. The CDR3 is made up of 15 amino acids. The germline V gene has CDR1 DFQATT and CDR2 SNEGSKA (reference sequence). The CDR3: CSARSTSGAGYEQHF. The CDR3 DNA reads TGCAGTGCTAGATCCACCAGCGGGGCGGGTTACGAGCAGCACTTC.

As to this clonotype: A clone one base away is much larger, so this may be a read error. The chain recombines TRBV7-9 with TRBJ2-2; D unresolved. This CDR3 is built from 13 residues. Germline CDR1 is SEHNR and CDR2 is FQNEAQ (reference sequence). V lost 1 base and J 6 bases, leaving 6 bases between the germline ends. CDR3 DNA sequence: TGTGCCAGCAGCTTAGGATTGCCCGGGGAGCTGTTTTTT. Its translation: CASSLGLPGELFF.